This is a list of T cell receptor beta chains from one sample in a study of blood T cell repertoires in COVID-19. Assay: immunoSEQ multiplex PCR; the TCRdb copy retains only in-frame clones and omits some. Here the sample spans 150,000 to 200,000 clones, around 84% being singletons. The source material was peripheral blood. These receptors all stem from a woman older than 75 with acute or convalescent COVID-19. Both conserved end residues are part of each CDR3. A D gene is named only where the DNA matches it firmly. Size tells how often a clone was seen (once, few, many) or the class of an expanded clone, and some rows leave it out.

CDR3aa: CASSLEVSTAYVRAQYF
CDR3nt: TGTGCCAGCAGCTTAGAGGTGTCGACTGCTTACGTTCGAGCGCAGTATTTT
v_gene: TRBV7-6
len: 17
j_gene: TRBJ2-3
abundance: .
d_gene: .

CDR3aa: CASSLVVTGGEAFF
CDR3nt: TGCGCCAGCAGCTTGGTCGTGACAGGGGGCGAGGCTTTCTTT
v_gene: TRBV5-1
len: 14
j_gene: TRBJ1-1
abundance: .
d_gene: TRBD1

CDR3aa: CASSLGGLPLNEQFF
CDR3nt: TGCGCCAGCAGCTTGGGCGGGCTTCCCCTCAATGAGCAGTTCTTC
v_gene: TRBV5-1
len: 15
j_gene: TRBJ2-1
abundance: .
d_gene: .

CDR3aa: CASSLDSGRVRSYNEQFF
CDR3nt: TGTGCCAGCAGCTTGGATAGCGGGAGGGTACGCTCCTACAATGAGCAGTTCTTC
v_gene: TRBV5-4
len: 18
j_gene: TRBJ2-1
abundance: .
d_gene: TRBD2

CDR3aa: CASSPQGRAGGPIDEQFF
CDR3nt: TGTGCCAGCAGCCCCCAAGGTCGAGCGGGAGGGCCCATCGATGAGCAGTTCTTC
v_gene: TRBV7-9
len: 18
j_gene: TRBJ2-1
abundance: .
d_gene: TRBD2

CDR3aa: CSASMGGGLVDTQYF
CDR3nt: TGCAGTGCTAGTATGGGCGGGGGTTTGGTAGATACGCAGTATTTT
v_gene: TRBV20-1
len: 15
j_gene: TRBJ2-3
abundance: .
d_gene: TRBD2

CDR3aa: CASTRGGANVLTF
CDR3nt: TGTGCCAGCACCCGAGGAGGGGCCAACGTCCTGACTTTC
v_gene: TRBV9
len: 13
j_gene: TRBJ2-6
abundance: .
d_gene: .

CDR3aa: CASSLGGTGGGSDTQYF
CDR3nt: TGTGCCAGCAGCTTGGGGGGAACAGGGGGAGGGTCAGATACGCAGTATTTT
v_gene: TRBV5-4
len: 17
j_gene: TRBJ2-3
abundance: .
d_gene: .

CDR3aa: CATGTGRASTDTQYF
CDR3nt: TGTGCCACCGGAACGGGGAGGGCAAGCACAGATACGCAGTATTTT
v_gene: TRBV15
len: 15
j_gene: TRBJ2-3
abundance: once
d_gene: TRBD2

CDR3aa: CASSVTGYEAFF
CDR3nt: TGTGCCAGCAGCGTCACAGGGTACGAAGCTTTCTTT
v_gene: TRBV13
len: 12
j_gene: TRBJ1-1
abundance: .
d_gene: .

CDR3aa: CASSESRGAADTQYF
CDR3nt: TGTGCCAGCAGTGAATCGCGGGGGGCGGCAGATACGCAGTATTTT
v_gene: TRBV6-1
len: 15
j_gene: TRBJ2-3
abundance: .
d_gene: TRBD2

CDR3aa: CASSLSLNEQFF
CDR3nt: TGTGCCAGCAGCTTGAGCCTCAATGAGCAGTTCTTC
v_gene: TRBV5-6
len: 12
j_gene: TRBJ2-1
abundance: once
d_gene: .

CDR3aa: CASSQYPSRSSYNEQFF
CDR3nt: TGTGCCAGCAGCCAGTACCCATCTCGTAGCTCCTACAATGAGCAGTTCTTC
v_gene: TRBV4-2
len: 17
j_gene: TRBJ2-1
abundance: .
d_gene: .

CDR3aa: CASSQRTSAPWDEQFF
CDR3nt: TGCGCCAGCAGCCAGAGGACTAGCGCTCCCTGGGATGAGCAGTTCTTC
v_gene: TRBV4-1
len: 16
j_gene: TRBJ2-1
abundance: .
d_gene: TRBD2

CDR3aa: CASSLGANYGYTF
CDR3nt: TGTGCCAGCAGTCTGGGGGCGAACTATGGCTACACCTTC
v_gene: TRBV6-5
len: 13
j_gene: TRBJ1-2
abundance: .
d_gene: .

CDR3aa: CASSLLGDNSYEQYF
CDR3nt: TGTGCCAGCAGTTTATTAGGGGACAACTCCTACGAGCAGTACTTC
v_gene: TRBV28
len: 15
j_gene: TRBJ2-7
abundance: .
d_gene: .

CDR3aa: CASSLSFSASYEQYF
CDR3nt: TGTGCCAGCAGTTTATCGTTCAGCGCATCCTACGAGCAGTACTTC
v_gene: TRBV27
len: 15
j_gene: TRBJ2-7
abundance: .
d_gene: .